This T cell receptor (beta chain) was identified during a study of blood T cells in healthy people across ages. General study findings and limits: It was the long-lived donors that had more naive CD4+ cells and higher diversity than aged donors. Among T cells, TCR beta diversity per million cells dropped roughly linearly as age rose.

Trimming pared 4 bases from V and 3 bases from J, leaving 9 bases between. The CDR3 is 13 amino acids. Germline CDR1 is LGHNA and CDR2 is YSLEER. Researchers collected approximately 9.5 milliliters of peripheral blood from every single donor. Through a sample-barcoded 5' primer and a J-beta primer mix, a second PCR was run for roughly 7 to 12 cycles. CDR3-containing paired-end reads numbering at least 2.5 million came from each sample. Each CDR3 protein is one row after TCRdb ran MiXCR on the 5' RACE reads. The sample carries about 1.1 million distinct CDR3 sequences, about two fifths recorded once. A word on this clonotype: Antigen: not known.

This clonotype originated in a man aged 18 to 30 in good health. J is TRBJ1-1 and V is TRBV4-3; the D is unclear. Sample: blood. The CDR3 nucleotides are TGCGCCAGCAGCCCAAACGGAGACACTGAAGCTTTCTTT. This codes for CASSPNGDTEAFF.